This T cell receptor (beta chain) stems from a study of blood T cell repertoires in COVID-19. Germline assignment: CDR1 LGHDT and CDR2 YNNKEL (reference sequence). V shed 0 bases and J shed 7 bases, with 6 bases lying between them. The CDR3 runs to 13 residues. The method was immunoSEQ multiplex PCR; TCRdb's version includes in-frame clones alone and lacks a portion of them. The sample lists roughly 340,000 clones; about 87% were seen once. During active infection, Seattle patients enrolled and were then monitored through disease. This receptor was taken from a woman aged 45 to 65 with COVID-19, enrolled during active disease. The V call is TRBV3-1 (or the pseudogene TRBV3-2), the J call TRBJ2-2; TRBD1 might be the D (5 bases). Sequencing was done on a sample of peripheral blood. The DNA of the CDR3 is TGTGCCAGCAGCCAAGAAGGGGTCGGGGAGCTGTTTTTT. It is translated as CASSQEGVGELFF.